This T cell receptor (beta chain) was recorded in a study of regulatory T cells in long-lasting Graves disease (TCRdb year 2021). For the study in its entirety: Persistent Graves' disease was defined as antithyroid drug treatment for over 5 years with persistently positive TSH receptor autoantibodies. Patients with persistent Graves' disease were compared with patients with newly diagnosed Graves' disease using TCR sequencing and RNA sequencing of peripheral blood. The study took place in China and was registered as a clinical trial. A total of roughly 33 samples were covered by TCR sequencing, comprising approximately 13 persistent and approximately 20 newly diagnosed Graves' disease patients. Persistent Graves' disease patients in the clinical cohort had taken antithyroid drugs for roughly ten years on average. Beyond this particular receptor, the publication reports: Preferential use of TRBV28, TRBJ1-2 and TRBJ2-5 was observed in persistent disease, whereas TRBV20-1 and TRBJ2-1 were favored in newly diagnosed disease. Compared with newly diagnosed patients, persistent Graves' disease patients had lower TCR Shannon entropy and fewer highly expanded clones, which suggests clonal expansion. Because the primary lesion, thyroid tissue, could not be accessed, the study looked at peripheral blood alone. Patients with persistent disease shared more public clonotypes (fewer than 3,000) than newly diagnosed patients did (more than 900). Sequencing and analysis were limited to the TCR beta chain. As a limitation, the authors acknowledged that the small sample size may reduce accuracy.

To prepare the library, multiplex PCR was applied. The reads were generated on an Illumina HiSeq 4000. CDR3 regions were amplified by Arm-PCR with iRepertoire HTBI primers to construct TCR beta libraries. Before sequencing, the PCR products underwent gel purification. Processing in the source paper ran as follows. Gene usage analysis of CDR3 amino acid clonotypes used the 50 to 70 TRBV and some 15 TRBJ segments found across samples. COPE and FqMerger were used to merge filtered high-quality paired reads into contigs. BLAST was used to align contigs to the IMGT TRBV, TRBD and TRBJ reference genes, and CDR3 was defined following IMGT. Highly expanded clones were defined as clonotypes with a frequency above 0.1%. Shannon entropy served as the measure of repertoire diversity, while the Gini coefficient captured V-J evenness. A clonotype was considered public if more than one individual shared it. The public reads were reprocessed in TCRdb via fastp at Q25 and MiXCR, keeping in-frame beta chains. For every CDR3 protein sequence, its rows merge into one entry that carries the most common genes and DNA. TCRdb's processing, not the study's, gives the V and J calls here. The sample yields under 500,000 distinct CDR3 sequences; less than 25% were counted once. The leading ten clones occupy around 20% of the sample.

This clonotype was found many times. Which antigen it targets is not known. Base qualities were left out, and no much larger clone turns up one base away. V drops 1 base and J drops 2 bases, leaving 14 bases in between. The CDR3, cysteine through phenylalanine, is 16 amino acids long. Of the read, only the CDR3 DNA is kept; its 48 bases are in frame from base 1. Reading the germline V gene gives CDR1 SGHAT and CDR2 FQNNGV. What this sample's time point label stands for: persistent/refractory GD, antithyroid drugs over 5 years with positive TRAb. RNA was extracted from PBMCs in TRIzol for both TCR sequencing and RNA sequencing. The diagnosis of Graves' disease followed American Thyroid Association guidelines. The patients came from an endocrinology department in Xi'an, China. Each patient gave approximately 10 milliliters of peripheral blood, collected in an EDTA anticoagulant tube. Ficoll Paque Plus density gradient separation was used to isolate PBMCs, and no further T cell sorting was performed. An Agilent 2100 Bioanalyzer and agarose gel were used to assess RNA quality, and a NanoDrop 2000 was used to measure RNA concentration.

Sequencing was performed on peripheral blood mononuclear cells (PBMCs), taken when the disease was refractory, from a patient treated with antithyroid drugs. The receptor's source is a female donor with Graves disease. The chain was built from TRBV11-2 and TRBJ2-5; no D gene is confidently identified. The sequenced DNA is TGTGCCAGCAGCTTAGTAGGTTCCCTGGGGCAAGAGACCCAGTACTTC. It translates as CASSLVGSLGQETQYF.